This TCR beta chain was observed in a study of cytomegalovirus exposure and HLA in healthy donors. Findings and limits, study-wide: In a later analysis, an Asian-associated ancestry cluster reportedly showed fewer N-insertions than the roughly 700-donor mean. Cytomegalovirus-associated status was assigned to some 180 TCR beta chains. Productive status was seen about 87% or about 30% of the time for most TCR beta V segments in an earlier analysis.

PCR used 60 Vbeta primers and 13 Jbeta primers. The authors' processing: Later, tens of millions of unique TCR beta chains were counted in an analysis, and approximately 9.9 million of them were shared. Profiling relied on immunoSEQ multiplex PCR, and the TCRdb table lists in-frame clones only, not all of them. Clone size and the V and J calls come from that table; the DNA yielded D and trimming. Of 120,000 to 150,000 clones in the sample, roughly 80% were seen once. V gave up 0 bases and J gave up 5 bases; unmatched junction bases: 10. CDR1 and CDR2 (germline): MGHRA, YSYEKL. CDR3 length: 18 amino acids. This clone was observed once. Its antigen remains unknown.

The TCR was taken from a female donor in good health and CMV-seronegative. The chain combines TRBV4-1 with TRBJ2-2; 9 bases are shared with TRBD2. Sequences were obtained from PBMCs. The CDR3 sequence: CASSQDPGSGRRTGELFF. CDR3 DNA sequence: TGCGCCAGCAGCCAAGATCCTGGGAGCGGGAGGAGGACCGGGGAGCTGTTTTTT.